The 5 T cell receptor beta chains below come from one sample, sequenced in a study of tumor-infiltrating lymphocytes in localized non-small cell lung cancer. The method was immunoSEQ multiplex PCR; TCRdb's version includes in-frame clones alone and lacks a portion of them. The sample shows 25,000 to 30,000 clones, approximately 85% of them seen only once. What was sequenced was lung tumor tissue. These receptors were obtained from a human donor with non-small cell lung cancer.

J is TRBJ2-3 and V is TRBV4-2; TRBD2 aligns across 10 bases. J gave up 6 bases and V 4 bases, and 13 bases lay outside the gene matches. The germline V gene encodes CDR1 LGHNA and CDR2 YNFKEQ. This CDR3 comprises 17 residues. DNA for the CDR3: TGTGCCAGCAGCCCCCGAGGTAGCGTAGCGGGGGGTGATACGCAGTATTTT. Translating it yields CASSPRGSVAGGDTQYF.

The chain has TRBV2 and TRBJ2-5; TRBD1 is a possible D gene (6 bases). Trimming shortened V by 6 bases and J by 5 bases, and 13 bases separated the two germline ends. The CDR3 is 13 residues long. The germline V gene encodes CDR1 SNHLY and CDR2 FYNNEI. Here the CDR3 reads CASSDGQIETQYF. The CDR3 DNA sequence: TGTGCCAGCAGCGACGGACAGATTGAGACCCAGTACTTC.

V and J are TRBV30 and TRBJ1-5, with 7 bases that match TRBD1. CDR1 is GTSNPN and CDR2 is SVGIG in the germline V gene (reference sequence). CDR3 size: 12 residues. The junction had 4 bases not matched to a gene; V was cut back by 8 bases and J by 3 bases. CDR3 protein: CAAGQINQPQHF. CDR3 DNA sequence: TGTGCCGCGGGACAGATCAATCAGCCCCAGCATTTT. The variable domain in full, with the rest retrieved from reference TRBV30 and TRBJ1-5, is SQTIHQWPATLVQPVGSPLSLECTVEGTSNPNLYWYRQAAGRGLQLLFYSVGIGQISSEVPQNLSASRPQDRQFILSSKKLLLSDSGFYLCAAGQINQPQHFGDGTRLSIL.

The genes are TRBV10-3 and TRBJ1-1, with 8 bases identical to TRBD1. This CDR3 contains 13 residues. Unmatched junction bases numbered 7, after V lost 10 bases and J lost 3 bases. Looked up from germline, CDR1 is ENHRY and CDR2 is SYGVKD. CDR3 sequence reads: CAKRQGLDTEAFF. The CDR3, as DNA: TGTGCCAAGAGACAGGGGTTGGACACTGAAGCTTTCTTT.

The V gene is TRBV18, the J gene TRBJ1-5; D might be TRBD1 (5 bases). The germline V gene encodes CDR1 KGHSH and CDR2 LQKENI. This CDR3 is built from 16 residues. V was pared by 3 bases and J by 0 bases, with 12 bases between. CDR3 nucleotides: TGTGCCAGCTCACCCAGGGCCAGCAGTAGCAATCAGCCCCAGCATTTT. It is translated as CASSPRASSSNQPQHF.